Below are 26 T cell receptor beta chains sequenced from a single sample in a study of spatial heterogeneity in lung cancer. As to time point: sample taken at primary tumor resection. TCRdb re-derived calls from the 5' RACE reads in MiXCR, one entry per CDR3 protein. The profile shows about 21,000 distinct CDR3 sequences, around 4.3% of them singletons. Sample: PBMCs, taken at surgery. Every receptor here comes from a male donor with early-stage non-small cell lung cancer.

In its sample, this clonotype was seen many times. The V call is TRBV29-1, the J call TRBJ2-3, with D uncertain. Germline CDR1 is SQVTM and CDR2 is ANQGSEA. The CDR3 has 14 residues. The V end was cut by 4 bases, the J end by 1 base, with 12 bases between. CDR3: CSVVTRGRTDTQYF. The CDR3 DNA follows: TGCAGCGTTGTAACCCGCGGTCGCACAGATACGCAGTATTTT.

This clonotype was seen many times. The genes are TRBV7-9 and TRBJ2-2, with 7 bases matching TRBD1. V shed 10 bases, J shed 4 bases, and the junction held 12 bases outside the gene matches. The germline V gene has CDR1 SEHNR and CDR2 FQNEAQ (reference sequence). The CDR3 covers 15 residues. CDR3 residues: CATQGGQASTGELFF. The CDR3 bases are TGTGCCACCCAAGGAGGACAGGCGAGCACCGGGGAGCTGTTTTTT.

This clonotype was seen repeatedly, ten times or more. The chain joins TRBV7-9 to TRBJ2-5, with unresolved D. Germline V gene sequence: CDR1 SEHNR, CDR2 FQNEAQ (reference sequence). With 6 bases removed from V and 1 base from J, the gap between germline ends came to 12 bases. The length of the CDR3 is 14 residues. The DNA of the CDR3 is TGTGCCAGCAGTGATCCCGACATCCAAGAGACCCAGTACTTC. Translated: CASSDPDIQETQYF.

This clonotype showed up just a few times. This chain's CDR3 is CATSRGAGRDTEAFF. The CDR3 bases are TGTGCCACCAGCAGAGGAGCGGGTAGAGACACTGAAGCTTTCTTT. This rearrangement joins TRBV15 to TRBJ1-1; D is uncertain. The germline gives CDR1 LNHNV, CDR2 YYDKDF (reference sequence). The CDR3 covers 15 residues. V dropped 1 base and J dropped 3 bases, with 12 bases sitting between them.

This clonotype was counted ten times or more. The chain couples TRBV28 to TRBJ2-1; 11 nucleotides line up with TRBD2. The V gene end was trimmed by 7 bases and the J gene end by 4 bases; junction bases not matched to a gene: 9. The CDR3 loop spans 16 amino acids. From germline, CDR1 is MDHEN and CDR2 SYDVKM. The CDR3: CASTPFSGGGYNEQFF. The DNA of the CDR3 is TGTGCCAGCACCCCCTTTAGCGGGGGGGGTTACAATGAGCAGTTCTTC.

With respect to this clonotype: A much larger clone lies one base from this, so it may be a read error. CDR3 in DNA: TGTGCCAGCAGTTTGGGGCTAGCGATCGTCCCCACCGGGGAGCTGTTTTTT. As protein: CASSLGLAIVPTGELFF. The J gene is TRBJ2-2, the V gene TRBV27; maybe TRBD2 (6 bases). The germline V and J ends were trimmed by 3 bases and 4 bases, with 18 bases remaining between them. CDR3 length: 17 amino acids. Germline lookup yields CDR1 MNHEY and CDR2 SMNVEV (reference sequence).

This clonotype has just a few counts. The CDR3 sequence is CASSDRYGQDTQYF. In DNA form, the CDR3 reads TGTGCCAGCAGCGACAGGTATGGACAAGATACGCAGTATTTT. The V and J genes are TRBV6-1 and TRBJ2-3; perhaps TRBD1 as D (6 bases). CDR3 size: 14 residues. Trimming removed 6 bases at V and 5 bases at J, with 15 bases between. Looked up from germline, CDR1 is MNHNS and CDR2 is SASEGT.

This clonotype has a count of ten or more. The chain carries TRBV4-1 and TRBJ2-7; D gene unclear. Trimming removed 0 bases from V and 2 bases from J, with 11 bases in between. Germline V gives CDR1 MGHRA, CDR2 YSYEKL. This CDR3 is built from 15 residues. CDR3 protein: CASSQDMRTPYEQYF. CDR3 sequence (DNA): TGCGCCAGCAGCCAAGATATGCGGACCCCCTACGAGCAGTACTTC.

This clonotype was recorded at least ten times. This chain joins TRBV28 and TRBJ2-2; D is undetermined. V was cut by 2 bases and J by 0 bases, with 7 bases left in between. The CDR3 is made up of 15 amino acids. The V gene's germline CDR1 is MDHEN and CDR2 SYDVKM. This CDR3 is CASSLGGSNTGELFF. In DNA form, the CDR3 reads TGTGCCAGCAGTTTAGGCGGATCGAACACCGGGGAGCTGTTTTTT.

This clonotype was found many times. The V gene is TRBV6-1, the J gene TRBJ2-7; 8 bases map to TRBD1. The CDR3 runs 17 residues. Trimming cost V 9 bases and J 2 bases; bases outside gene matches: 18. CDR1 is MNHNS and CDR2 is SASEGT in the germline V gene. CDR3 in DNA: TGTGCCAGTTTCCTCGACAGGGGTGATAAATATGCCTACGAGCAGTACTTC. It codes for CASFLDRGDKYAYEQYF.

CDR3 DNA: TGTGCCAGCAGTTTGACAGCCTCACTAGCCCGGGAGCTGTTTTTT. The encoded protein is CASSLTASLARELFF. This rearrangement joins TRBV28 to TRBJ2-2; maybe TRBD2 (6 bases). CDR3 length: 15 residues. Trimming took 3 bases from V and 9 from J, leaving 17 bases between them. The germline V gene has CDR1 MDHEN and CDR2 SYDVKM.

This clonotype was seen at least ten times. The chain uses TRBV7-9 and TRBJ2-6; 10 bases are shared with TRBD1. Germline values: CDR1 SEHNR, CDR2 FQNEAQ (reference sequence). V was pared by 9 bases and J by 0 bases, with 8 bases of the junction left unmatched. The CDR3 loop spans 17 amino acids. The CDR3 reads CARPGTGAFSGANVLTF. CDR3 bases: TGTGCCAGACCGGGGACAGGGGCTTTCTCTGGGGCCAACGTCCTGACTTTC.

This clonotype was recorded many times. The chain combines TRBV4-3 with TRBJ1-5; D remains ambiguous. CDR1 and CDR2 from the germline V gene are LGHNA and YSLEER. The CDR3 is 15 residues long. Trimming shortened V by 1 base and J by 3 bases, and 10 bases separated the two germline ends. In nucleotides, the CDR3 is TGCGCCAGCAGCCAAGGGCGGCAGGTCAATCAGCCCCAGCATTTT. Translating gives CASSQGRQVNQPQHF.

In its sample, this clonotype was seen many times. This chain's CDR3 is CSARARGRNTGELFF. The CDR3, as DNA: TGCAGTGCTAGAGCCAGGGGGCGGAACACCGGGGAGCTGTTTTTT. The V and J genes are TRBV20-1 and TRBJ2-2; TRBD1 matches at 8 bases. Trimming removed 1 base from V and 1 base from J; junction bases left unmatched: 2. The CDR3 covers 15 residues. Germline V gene lookup returns CDR1 DFQATT and CDR2 SNEGSKA (reference sequence).

This clonotype was counted at least ten times. V gene TRBV20-1 combines with J gene TRBJ2-7; D is unresolved. V was pared by 7 bases and J by 1 base, with 17 bases between. CDR3 length: 14 amino acids. CDR1 is DFQATT and CDR2 is SNEGSKA in the germline V gene (reference sequence). CDR3 coding DNA: TGCAGTGGAAGGCAGGTCCAAGAATCCTACGAGCAGTACTTC. It yields the protein CSGRQVQESYEQYF.

About this clonotype: Since a much larger clone is just one base distant, this may be a read error. The chain links TRBV20-1 to TRBJ1-3; 11 bases line up with TRBD1. The length of the CDR3 is 14 residues. J lost 3 bases, V lost 4 bases, and 2 bases had no gene match. Germline assignment: CDR1 DFQATT and CDR2 SNEGSKA (reference sequence). The CDR3 is CSATDRGHGNTIYF. The CDR3 nucleotides are TGCAGTGCTACGGACAGGGGGCATGGAAACACCATATATTTT.

This clonotype was seen repeatedly, ten times or more. V gene TRBV7-9 combines with J gene TRBJ1-5; 8 bases align to TRBD1. Looked up from germline, CDR1 is SEHNR and CDR2 is FQNEAQ (reference sequence). Germline trimming cut 5 bases from V and 6 bases from J; bases unmatched to any gene: 6. There are 14 residues in the CDR3. The CDR3 sequence: CASSPWTGSQPQHF. The CDR3 DNA is TGTGCCAGCAGCCCTTGGACAGGGAGTCAGCCCCAGCATTTT.

The chain links TRBV20-1 to TRBJ2-5, with D maybe TRBD2 (5 bases). Trimming took 5 bases from V and 1 from J, leaving 20 bases between them. This CDR3 is built from 16 residues. Germline loops: CDR1 DFQATT, CDR2 SNEGSKA (reference sequence). CDR3 protein: CSARPLEGYSQETQYF. DNA of the CDR3: TGCAGTGCTCGTCCCCTAGAGGGTTACAGCCAAGAGACCCAGTACTTC.

In its sample, this clonotype was seen many times. The rearrangement uses TRBV4-2 and TRBJ1-2; a weak D match, TRBD1 (5 bases). Per germline, CDR1 LGHNA and CDR2 YNFKEQ. Trimming pared 0 bases from V and 2 bases from J, leaving 13 bases between. The CDR3 is 16 amino acids. DNA of the CDR3: TGTGCCAGCAGCCAAGATTTACCGGGGACCAACTATGGCTACACCTTC. Residues: CASSQDLPGTNYGYTF.

For the CDR3, the DNA is TGTGCCAGCAGTGAAGTATCTGGGGCCAACGTCCTGACTTTC. As protein: CASSEVSGANVLTF. The chain links TRBV6-1 to TRBJ2-6; D not resolved. The germline gives CDR1 MNHNS, CDR2 SASEGT. The CDR3 runs 14 residues. The V gene lost 1 base and the J gene lost 1 base, with 2 bases spanning the gap.

This clonotype was observed many times. This chain links TRBV20-1 with TRBJ2-3; possibly TRBD2 for D (6 bases). Germline assignment: CDR1 DFQATT and CDR2 SNEGSKA (reference sequence). The CDR3 has 14 amino acids. Trimming removed 3 bases at V and 0 bases at J, with 10 bases between. CDR3 region: CSARRDKSTDTQYF. For the CDR3, the DNA is TGCAGTGCTAGGCGGGATAAGAGCACAGATACGCAGTATTTT.

There are a few counts of this clonotype. The chain combines TRBV20-1 with TRBJ1-1, with a tentative D call TRBD1 (6 bases). Germline CDR1 is DFQATT and CDR2 is SNEGSKA (reference sequence). There are 12 residues in the CDR3. Trimming stripped 4 bases from V and 7 bases from J, with 13 bases between. CDR3 amino acids: CSAILSTGEAFF. For the CDR3, the DNA is TGCAGTGCTATTCTTTCGACAGGTGAAGCTTTCTTT.

This clonotype was counted many times. The chain carries TRBV3-1 and TRBJ1-2, with D perhaps matching TRBD1 (5 bases). Looked up from germline, CDR1 is LGHDT and CDR2 is YNNKEL (reference sequence). The CDR3 contains 12 residues. V was pared by 4 bases and J by 8 bases, with 11 bases between. The CDR3 loop reads CASSPGGEGYTF. Written as DNA, the CDR3 is TGTGCCAGCAGCCCTGGGGGTGAAGGCTACACCTTC.

This clonotype was seen more than once but under ten times. V is TRBV18 and J is TRBJ2-7; TRBD1 matches 7 bases. V shed 4 bases, J shed 4 bases, and the junction held 7 bases outside the gene matches. CDR3 size: 14 residues. CDR1 and CDR2 from the germline V gene are KGHSH and LQKENI. CDR3 in amino acids: CASSQQGTAYEQYF. The CDR3 region has the DNA TGTGCCAGCTCACAACAGGGGACAGCGTACGAGCAGTACTTC.

This clonotype showed up just a few times. The rearrangement joins TRBV27 to TRBJ2-3; weak D call: TRBD1 (6 bases). The CDR3 spans 17 residues. Germline-derived CDR1 and CDR2 are MNHEY and SMNVEV (reference sequence). The ends were cut back, 0 bases at V and 1 base at J, with 14 bases in the middle. The CDR3 nucleotides read TGTGCCAGCAGTTTATCCCACAGGGAACGGGGCACAGATACGCAGTATTTT. Translation: CASSLSHRERGTDTQYF.

This clonotype was picked up many times. V gene TRBV5-5 combines with J gene TRBJ2-4; 10 nucleotides line up with TRBD2. The CDR3 covers 19 residues. V lost 3 bases and J lost 3; bases outside the gene matches: 15. CDR1 is SGHKS, CDR2 YYEKEE, per germline (reference sequence). DNA for the CDR3: TGTGCCAGCAGCTCGGCGGGACTAGCGATCAGTCTAGGCAAAAACATTCAGTACTTC. Translating gives CASSSAGLAISLGKNIQYF.